This T cell receptor (beta chain) is drawn from a study of regulatory T cells in long-lasting Graves disease. Points from the study as a whole: TRBV28, TRBJ1-2 and TRBJ2-5 were segments that persistent disease favored. Rather than thyroid tissue, only peripheral blood underwent study.

Worth noting for this clonotype: Antigen specificity is unknown.

This CDR3 region has 16 residues. Per the germline V gene, CDR1 is SGHTA and CDR2 is FQGNSA. V was shortened by 5 bases and J by 0 bases, with 13 bases between the two germline ends. Libraries of TCR beta came from iRepertoire HTBI primers plus Arm-PCR of CDR3 regions. From the multiplex PCR reads, TCRdb called clonotypes with MiXCR, one entry per CDR3 protein. This sample has a few hundred thousand distinct CDR3 sequences, with less than 20% found just once. As for time point: newly diagnosed GD, antithyroid drugs for less than 3 months. Preparation of the TCR library used RNA extracted from PBMCs. The same data also went into a second study, on T cells in Graves' hyperthyroidism and ophthalmopathy. As that report states: Uncontrolled infection, other autoimmune disease, pregnancy or lactation led to exclusion.

Sample: peripheral blood mononuclear cells (PBMCs), taken at new diagnosis, from a patient treated with antithyroid drugs. This chain connects TRBV7-2 to TRBJ1-4; no firm D call. The source of this sequence is a young woman with Graves disease. CDR3 residues: CASSLGPVATNEKLFF. In DNA form, the CDR3 reads TGTGCCAGCAGCCTCGGTCCCGTTGCAACTAATGAAAAACTGTTTTTT.